This is a list of T cell receptor beta chains from one sample in a study of PD-L1 blockade in urothelial cancer. The protocol was immunoSEQ multiplex PCR, while the TCRdb copy is restricted to in-frame clones and leaves out a portion. Here the sample spans tens of thousands of clones, about nine tenths being singletons. The source material was PBMCs, sampled around atezolizumab (anti-PD-L1) treatment. The receptors stem from a woman in her seventies with urothelial cancer. The CDR3 runs from the conserved cysteine through the conserved F or W. D genes are given only for firm matches. The size field is filled for only some rows; it gives once, few, many or a size class.

V	J	D	size	DNA	CDR3
TRBV4-2	TRBJ2-3	.	.	TGTGCCAGCAGTCGCGAAGTCCGGGGTTCGAGCACAGATACGCAGTATTTT	CASSREVRGSSTDTQYF
TRBV5-1	TRBJ2-7	TRBD1	.	TGCGCCAGCAGCTTGGAAGGGACAGGGTCAGACGAGCAGTACTTC	CASSLEGTGSDEQYF
TRBV20-1	TRBJ1-4	.	.	TGCAGTGGGGCAGGGGAGGAAAAACTGTTTTTT	CSGAGEEKLFF
TRBV5-1	TRBJ2-2	.	.	TGCGCCAGCAGCCTGAGCGCCCGTGGCACCGGGGAGCTGTTTTTT	CASSLSARGTGELFF
TRBV29-1	TRBJ1-1	.	.	TGCAGCGGGGCCAGAGAGAACACTGAAGCTTTCTTT	CSGARENTEAFF
TRBV4-1	TRBJ1-2	TRBD1	.	TGCGCCAGCAGCCAAGAAGTGGGGACAGGGCGCGAGTCTGGCTACACCTTC	CASSQEVGTGRESGYTF
TRBV5-4	TRBJ1-2	TRBD1	.	TGTGCCAGCAGACGTGGACAGGGCGACTATGGCTACACCTTC	CASRRGQGDYGYTF
TRBV5-4	TRBJ1-4	TRBD1	.	TGTGCCAGCAGCGTAGACAGGGGTCTCGAAAAACTGTTTTTT	CASSVDRGLEKLFF
TRBV19	TRBJ1-5	TRBD1	.	TGTGCCAGTAGTACGACAGGGGGCGGGGGACAGCCCCAGCATTTT	CASSTTGGGGQPQHF
TRBV7-9	TRBJ2-1	.	.	TGTGCCTTAGAGGGTGGCGCCCAACTCTCCTACAATGAGCAGTTCTTC	CALEGGAQLSYNEQFF
TRBV11-3	TRBJ2-2	TRBD2	.	TGTGCCAGCAGCCGCGAGCGGGGACCGACCGGGGAGCTGTTTTTT	CASSRERGPTGELFF
TRBV29-1	TRBJ2-1	.	.	TGCAGCAACCAACAGAACGATGAGCAGTTCTTC	CSNQQNDEQFF
TRBV4-1	TRBJ2-1	TRBD2	.	TGCGCCAGCAGCCAAGGGACTAGCGGGACCTACAATGAGCAGTTCTTC	CASSQGTSGTYNEQFF
TRBV5-4	TRBJ2-3	TRBD2	once	TGTGCCAGCAGCTCAGGACTAGCGGGGCGCACAGATACGCAGTATTTT	CASSSGLAGRTDTQYF
TRBV27	TRBJ2-1	TRBD2	.	TGTGCCAGCAGTCAACTAGCGGGAGGGCCGGGATACAATGAGCAGTTCTTC	CASSQLAGGPGYNEQFF
TRBV6-5	TRBJ1-6	TRBD1	.	TGTGCCAGCAGTTACGAGGGGGCTATAGGGGATTCACCCCTCCACTTT	CASSYEGAIGDSPLHF